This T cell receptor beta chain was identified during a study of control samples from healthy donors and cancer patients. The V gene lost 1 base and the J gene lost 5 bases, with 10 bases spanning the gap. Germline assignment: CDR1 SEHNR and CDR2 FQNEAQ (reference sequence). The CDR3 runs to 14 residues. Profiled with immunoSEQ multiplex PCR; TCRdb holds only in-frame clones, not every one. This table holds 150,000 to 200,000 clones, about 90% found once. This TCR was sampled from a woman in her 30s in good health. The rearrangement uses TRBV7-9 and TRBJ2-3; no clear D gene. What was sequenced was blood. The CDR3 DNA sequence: TGTGCCAGCAGCTTAGTGACCGGCCTAGATACGCAGTATTTT. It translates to CASSLVTGLDTQYF. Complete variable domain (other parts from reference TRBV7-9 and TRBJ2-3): DTGVSQNPRHKITKRGQNVTFRCDPISEHNRLYWYRQTLGQGPEFLTYFQNEAQLEKSRLLSDRFSAERPKGSFSTLEIQRTEQGDSAMYLCASSLVTGLDTQYFGPGTRLTVL.